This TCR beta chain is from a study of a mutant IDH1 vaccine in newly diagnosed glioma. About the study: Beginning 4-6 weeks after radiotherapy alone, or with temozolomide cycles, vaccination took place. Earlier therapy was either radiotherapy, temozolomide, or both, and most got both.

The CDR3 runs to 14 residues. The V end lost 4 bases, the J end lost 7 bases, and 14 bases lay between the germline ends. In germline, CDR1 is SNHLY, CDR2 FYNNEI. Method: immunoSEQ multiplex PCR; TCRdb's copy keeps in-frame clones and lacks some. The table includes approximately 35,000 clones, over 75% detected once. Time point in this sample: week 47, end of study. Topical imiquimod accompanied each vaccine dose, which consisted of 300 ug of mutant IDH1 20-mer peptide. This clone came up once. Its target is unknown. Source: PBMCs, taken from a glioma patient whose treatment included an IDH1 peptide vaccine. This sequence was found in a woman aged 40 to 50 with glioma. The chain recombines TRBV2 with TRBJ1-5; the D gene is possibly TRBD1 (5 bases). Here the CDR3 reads CASSVQGAGQPQHF. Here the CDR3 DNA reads TGTGCCAGCAGTGTACAAGGGGCAGGGCAGCCCCAGCATTTT.